The 2 T cell receptor beta chains given below trace back to one sample, sequenced in a study of naive and memory T cell subsets. Both TRBC1 and TRBC2 were covered by a beta constant-region primer of two equimolar oligonucleotides. TCRdb re-called the UMI-ligation and nested PCR reads with MiXCR, one entry per CDR3 protein. Among approximately 21,000 distinct CDR3 sequences listed, 11% were seen once. The specimen was central memory CD8+ T cells from blood. All receptors derive from a human donor in good health.

Only a few counts were recorded for this clonotype. The rearrangement joins TRBV6-1 to TRBJ2-5; D uncertain. Germline assignment: CDR1 MNHNS and CDR2 SASEGT. This CDR3 contains 15 residues. The germline V and J ends were trimmed by 2 bases and 0 bases, with 10 bases remaining between them. This chain's CDR3 is CASSERDGYQETQYF. CDR3 in DNA: TGTGCCAGCAGTGAAAGAGACGGGTACCAAGAGACCCAGTACTTC.

V usage is TRBV24-1 and J usage is TRBJ2-1; tentatively, D is TRBD1 or TRBD2 (5 bases each). The CDR3 spans 14 residues. Germline V gene lookup returns CDR1 KGHDR and CDR2 SFDVKD. V lost 5 bases to trimming and J lost 0 bases, with 7 bases between them. CDR3 coding DNA: TGTGCCACCAGTGTGGGGGACTCCTACAATGAGCAGTTCTTC. Translating it yields CATSVGDSYNEQFF.